The sequence of this T cell receptor (beta chain) was determined in a study of quantifying T cell responses using KT2 cells. Looking at the study overall: Reverse transcription used primers in the TCR alpha and beta constant regions.

A few counts support this clonotype. Its antigen remains unknown. Unfractionated PBMC were spiked with known numbers of KT2 clone cells. Different KT2-to-PBMC ratios were created with a constant PBMC count. The cDNA 3' end received a ligated oligonucleotide with a UMI. First-round PCR used three to four cycles and beta primers RC1.1 and RC1.2 covering TRBC1 and TRBC2. TCRdb redid the calling of the UMI-ligation and nested PCR reads with MiXCR, one entry per CDR3 protein. The data hold about 30,000 distinct CDR3 sequences, with about 7.3% observed a single time. Overall study results and limits: Very high KT2 spike-in numbers caused saturation in KT2 sequence detection.

The germline V and J ends were trimmed by 5 bases and 4 bases, with 18 bases remaining between them. Germline CDR1 MNHNS, CDR2 SASEGT. The CDR3 covers 15 residues. The source material was PBMCs spiked with cells of the T cell clone KT2. The chain combines TRBV6-1 with TRBJ2-7, with D possibly being TRBD2 (7 bases). The receptor was derived from a human donor. CDR3 residues: CASSTPPSGTYEQYF. The CDR3, as DNA: TGTGCCAGCAGTACCCCGCCCAGCGGGACATACGAGCAGTACTTC.